A single sample is the source of the 29 T cell receptor beta chains below, sequenced in a study of T cell repertoires in cytomegalovirus infection. Via MiXCR, TCRdb re-called the reads, giving one row per CDR3 protein. The table records fewer than 200,000 distinct CDR3 sequences, approximately 9.6% of them present only once. Sequencing used PBMCs. The receptors come from a human donor in good health (CMV status not recorded). Some clones in this sample may be carry-over from other donors' samples.

This clonotype appeared many times. This chain links TRBV7-2 with TRBJ1-1; no firm D call. The germline V and J ends were trimmed by 1 base and 2 bases, with 11 bases remaining between them. Germline V gene data show CDR1 as SGHTA and CDR2 as FQGNSA. The length of the CDR3 is 15 residues. The CDR3 loop is CASSLDSEVNTEAFF. For the CDR3, the DNA is TGTGCCAGCAGCTTAGATTCGGAAGTTAACACTGAAGCTTTCTTT.

At least ten counts were recorded for this clonotype. This chain joins TRBV7-2 and TRBJ2-1, with 7 positions matching TRBD2. The V and J ends lost 1 base and 8 bases, in that order; junction bases with no gene match: 5. Germline V gene lookup returns CDR1 SGHTA and CDR2 FQGNSA. The CDR3 contains 14 residues. The CDR3 region is CASSLVRESYEQFF. In DNA, the CDR3 is TGTGCCAGCAGCTTAGTGCGGGAGTCATATGAGCAGTTCTTC.

This clonotype was observed many times. This chain uses TRBV12-5 with TRBJ1-1; D ambiguous. V was trimmed by 2 bases and J by 1 base, leaving 5 bases between them. This CDR3 is 13 amino acids long. CDR1 LGHNT and CDR2 FRNRAP come from the germline V gene. The CDR3 DNA is TGTGCTAGTGGTTTGTCGAGGAACACTGAAGCTTTCTTT. Translated, it gives CASGLSRNTEAFF.

This clonotype has a single count. Given a much more abundant clone one base away, this may be a read error. This rearrangement joins TRBV28 to TRBJ2-5; 11 bases align to TRBD2. Germline V gene lookup returns CDR1 MDHEN and CDR2 SYDVKM. The CDR3 sequence is 14 residues long. V shed 6 bases, J shed 6 bases, and the junction held 6 bases outside the gene matches. The CDR3 region has the DNA TGTGCCAGCAGATCTAGCGGGAGGTTCCAGACCCAGTACTTC. Translated, it gives CASRSSGRFQTQYF.

The table lists this clonotype with many counts. The J gene is TRBJ1-2, the V gene TRBV10-3, with D hard to call. CDR1 is ENHRY, CDR2 SYGVKD, per germline. V was cut by 2 bases and J by 3 bases, with 7 bases left in between. There are 13 residues in the CDR3. CDR3 in DNA: TGTGCCATCAGTGAGAGGACGGACTATGGCTACACCTTC. Translated, it gives CAISERTDYGYTF.

There are many counts of this clonotype. The genes are TRBV19 and TRBJ1-2, with D possibly being TRBD1 (5 bases). Germline V CDR1 and CDR2: LNHDA, SQIVND (reference sequence). The V end was cut by 3 bases, the J end by 0 bases, with 20 bases between. The CDR3 covers 18 residues. CDR3 sequence (DNA): TGTGCCAGTAGTATGATTGGGCGACAGTCATTTCCTAACTATGGCTACACCTTC. Its translation: CASSMIGRQSFPNYGYTF.

In its sample, this clonotype was seen many times. V and J are TRBV6-1 and TRBJ2-3; D may be TRBD2 (6 bases). V was cut by 5 bases and J by 0 bases, with 9 bases left in between. This CDR3 comprises 14 residues. Per the germline V gene, CDR1 is MNHNS and CDR2 is SASEGT. CDR3 nucleotides: TGTGCCAGCAGTTGGGGGGTGAGCACAGATACGCAGTATTTT. It codes for CASSWGVSTDTQYF.

Comments on this clonotype: An end of the junction does not agree with germline; a read error may underlie this. The chain combines TRBV20-1 with TRBJ1-5; no clear D. The CDR3 length is 12 residues. Per germline, CDR1 DFQATT and CDR2 SNEGSKA (reference sequence). Here the CDR3 DNA reads TGCAGTGCGGGCGGCGGCTATCAGCCCCTGCATTTT. Protein product: CSAGGGYQPLHF.

This clonotype appeared many times. The chain carries TRBV7-2 and TRBJ2-1; no definite D call. Germline assignment: CDR1 SGHTA and CDR2 FQGNSA. The CDR3 contains 14 residues. Trimming cost V 1 base and J 5 bases, with 9 bases left between them. CDR3 sequence: CASSLERVDNEQFF. The CDR3 DNA is TGTGCCAGCAGCTTAGAAAGGGTAGACAATGAGCAGTTCTTC.

This clonotype showed up many times. The chain links TRBV7-8 to TRBJ2-1; TRBD1 matches at 8 bases. V was pared by 4 bases and J by 2 bases, with 4 bases of the junction left unmatched. The CDR3 loop spans 15 amino acids. Per germline, CDR1 SGHVS and CDR2 FQNEAQ. The CDR3 sequence is CASSSTGATYNEQFF. CDR3 nucleotides: TGTGCCAGCAGCTCGACAGGGGCCACCTACAATGAGCAGTTCTTC.

At least ten counts were recorded for this clonotype. This chain links TRBV7-2 with TRBJ2-2; D call uncertain. This CDR3 has 13 amino acids. V was cut by 6 bases and J by 6 bases, with 11 bases left in between. Germline V gene sequence: CDR1 SGHTA, CDR2 FQGNSA. CDR3 DNA sequence: TGTGCCAGCAGTCCCCCCCGGGCCGGGGAGCTGTTTTTT. Amino acids: CASSPPRAGELFF.

The chain has TRBV5-1 and TRBJ2-1; 9 nucleotides agree with TRBD1. Germline CDR1 is SGHRS and CDR2 is YFSETQ. J was trimmed by 4 bases and V by 4 bases; bases with no gene match: 6. The CDR3 runs to 15 residues. CDR3 nucleotides: TGCGCCAGCAGCCCTTCCGGGACAGGGTACAATGAGCAGTTCTTC. This gives the protein CASSPSGTGYNEQFF.

This clonotype was counted once. With a much larger clone just one base away, this may be a read error. The chain recombines TRBV7-2 with TRBJ1-4; no clear D. The CDR3 spans 15 residues. Germline V gene lookup returns CDR1 SGHTA and CDR2 FQGNSA. As DNA, the CDR3 is TGTGCCCGCAGCTTAGTAGCCAGAACTAATGAAAAACTGTTTTTT. Translating gives CARSLVARTNEKLFF.

In this sample, this clonotype turned up many times. The V call is TRBV7-2, the J call TRBJ2-5, with 8 bases matching TRBD1. In germline, CDR1 is SGHTA, CDR2 FQGNSA. The CDR3 runs 14 residues. J gave up 5 bases and V 5 bases, and 7 bases lay outside the gene matches. CDR3 loop: CASSAGTGEETQYF. CDR3 bases: TGTGCCAGCAGCGCGGGGACAGGAGAGGAGACCCAGTACTTC.

This clonotype was seen more than once but under ten times. The rearrangement links TRBV5-4 to TRBJ1-1; TRBD1 matches 7 bases. CDR3 length equals 14 residues. The germline V gene has CDR1 SGHNT and CDR2 YYREEE (reference sequence). V gave up 1 base and J gave up 10 bases; unmatched junction bases: 10. The CDR3 DNA reads as TGTGCCAGCAGCTTGTTTGGGACAGAAAGGAGAGCTTTCTTT. Its translation: CASSLFGTERRAFF.

The V and J genes are TRBV28 and TRBJ1-3; a weak D match, TRBD1 (5 bases). V lost 3 bases and J 3 bases, leaving 15 bases between the germline ends. The CDR3 covers 16 residues. Germline CDR1 reads MDHEN; CDR2 reads SYDVKM. CDR3 nucleotides: TGTGCCAGCAGTTTCTCAGGGAAGTTGAGTGGAAACACCATATATTTT. As protein: CASSFSGKLSGNTIYF.

This clonotype was seen many times. The rearrangement links TRBV7-2 to TRBJ2-1, with a possible D match to TRBD1 (6 bases). This CDR3 is built from 16 residues. Germline CDR1 and CDR2: SGHTA and FQGNSA. V gave up 1 base and J gave up 4 bases, with 14 bases separating them. DNA of the CDR3: TGTGCCAGCAGCTTAGTCTCAGGGGATACTTACAATGAGCAGTTCTTC. Protein product: CASSLVSGDTYNEQFF.

In DNA form, the CDR3 reads TGTGCCAGTAAAAGGACGAAAACTGTATTGAACACTGAAGCTTTCTTT. Protein sequence: CASKRTKTVLNTEAFF. This rearrangement joins TRBV19 to TRBJ1-1, with D unclear. V lost 7 bases and J 0 bases, leaving 18 bases between the germline ends. CDR1 is LNHDA, CDR2 SQIVND, per germline (reference sequence). This CDR3 has 16 residues.

This clonotype was counted ten times or more. The CDR3 loop reads CASSLFLSRGRYEQYF. Here the CDR3 DNA reads TGTGCCAGCAGCTTATTCTTGTCTAGAGGGCGCTACGAGCAGTACTTC. The V call is TRBV7-2, the J call TRBJ2-7; D is possibly TRBD2 (5 bases). The germline gives CDR1 SGHTA, CDR2 FQGNSA. The CDR3 runs 16 residues. V lost 2 bases and J 3 bases, leaving 17 bases between the germline ends.

This clonotype has more than one count but fewer than ten. The chain has TRBV7-9 and TRBJ2-7, with 7 bases fitting TRBD2. Trimming took 6 bases from V and 6 from J; bases not matched to a gene: 11. The CDR3 is made up of 14 amino acids. Germline loops: CDR1 SEHNR, CDR2 FQNEAQ (reference sequence). This CDR3 reads CASSPKTAGFEQYF. The CDR3 region has the DNA TGTGCCAGCAGTCCGAAGACAGCGGGGTTCGAGCAGTACTTC.

This clonotype was recorded at least ten times. The chain joins TRBV7-2 to TRBJ2-6; TRBD1 matches at 8 bases. Trimming took 2 bases from V and 0 from J; bases not matched to a gene: 15. CDR1 is SGHTA, CDR2 FQGNSA, per germline. This CDR3 region has 21 residues. The CDR3 DNA reads as TGTGCCAGCAGCTTATTTCCAGCCGCAGGGGGCCGAAACTCTGGGGCCAACGTCCTGACTTTC. Translated, it gives CASSLFPAAGGRNSGANVLTF.

This clonotype was counted a few times. This rearrangement joins TRBV7-2 to TRBJ2-6, with 16 bases that match TRBD2. The CDR3 runs 21 residues. The J segment lost 1 base and the V segment lost 1 base, leaving 7 bases of the junction unmatched. Germline V gives CDR1 SGHTA, CDR2 FQGNSA. This CDR3 is CASSLVGLAGGPMSGANVLTF. For the CDR3, the DNA is TGTGCCAGCAGCTTAGTGGGACTAGCGGGAGGGCCTATGTCTGGGGCCAACGTCCTGACTTTC.

This clonotype was found many times. The chain recombines TRBV12-3 or TRBV12-4 with TRBJ1-2; TRBD1 aligns across 8 bases. With V trimmed by 4 bases and J by 4 bases, 20 bases remained unmatched. The CDR3 is made up of 19 amino acids. The CDR3 loop is CASSSQTGAGRGAGYGYTF. In DNA form, the CDR3 reads TGTGCCAGCAGTTCACAGACAGGGGCGGGCCGCGGGGCCGGCTATGGCTACACCTTC.

This clonotype has at least ten counts. The J gene is TRBJ2-7, the V gene TRBV6-2 or TRBV6-3, with 7 positions matching TRBD2. This CDR3 is built from 18 residues. V was clipped by 2 bases and J by 3 bases; unmatched bases: 16. Germline values: CDR1 MNHEY, CDR2 SVGEGT. The CDR3 DNA reads as TGTGCCAGCAGTTACCCCCTCCTAGCGGAGGTGGGGCTCTACGAGCAGTACTTC. Protein: CASSYPLLAEVGLYEQYF.

V usage is TRBV18 and J usage is TRBJ1-1; D is undetermined. CDR1 and CDR2 from the germline V gene are KGHSH and LQKENI. V was trimmed by 3 bases and J by 10 bases, leaving 6 bases between them. The CDR3 consists of 10 residues. In DNA form, the CDR3 reads TGTGCCAGCTCACCCGACCCAGCTTTCTTT. Translation: CASSPDPAFF.

This rearrangement joins TRBV19 to TRBJ1-5; a possible D gene is TRBD1 (5 bases). Germline V lookup: CDR1 LNHDA, CDR2 SQIVND (reference sequence). Trimming removed 2 bases at V and 0 bases at J, with 8 bases between. CDR3 length: 15 amino acids. The CDR3 sequence is CASSIMGVSNQPQHF. CDR3 in DNA: TGTGCCAGTAGTATAATGGGGGTTAGCAATCAGCCCCAGCATTTT.

There are many counts of this clonotype. The chain links TRBV28 to TRBJ2-7, with D possibly being TRBD2 (5 bases). With 7 bases removed from V and 3 bases from J, the gap between germline ends came to 7 bases. CDR3 length equals 11 residues. Germline-derived CDR1 and CDR2 are MDHEN and SYDVKM. This CDR3 reads CASTSGYEQYF. CDR3 DNA sequence: TGTGCCAGCACCAGCGGCTACGAGCAGTACTTC.

This chain joins TRBV11-2 and TRBJ2-3, with a possible D match to TRBD2 (5 bases). The CDR3 is made up of 13 amino acids. CDR1 is SGHAT, CDR2 FQNNGV, per germline. V lost 4 bases and J lost 5, with 10 bases in between. CDR3 residues: CASSSPSLDTQYF. The CDR3 bases are TGTGCCAGCAGCTCGCCTAGCTTAGATACGCAGTATTTT.

This clonotype was counted at least ten times. The chain is built from TRBV12-3 or TRBV12-4 and TRBJ2-7, with a weak D call TRBD1 (6 bases). The CDR3 spans 13 residues. V dropped 4 bases and J dropped 1 base, with 8 bases sitting between them. This chain's CDR3 is CASSSGQSYEQYF. The DNA of the CDR3 is TGTGCCAGCAGTTCCGGACAGTCCTACGAGCAGTACTTC.